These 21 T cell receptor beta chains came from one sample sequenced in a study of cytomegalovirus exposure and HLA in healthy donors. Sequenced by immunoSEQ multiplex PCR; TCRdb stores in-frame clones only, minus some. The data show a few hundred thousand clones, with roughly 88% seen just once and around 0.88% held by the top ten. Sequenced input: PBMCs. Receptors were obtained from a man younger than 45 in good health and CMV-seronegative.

Here the CDR3 DNA reads TGTGCCAGCAGCTTAGTCGCTAGCGGGGTCAACGAGCAGTACTTC. Its protein is CASSLVASGVNEQYF. The chain couples TRBV7-6 to TRBJ2-7, with 9 bases that match TRBD2. With 1 base clipped from V and 5 bases from J, the junction kept 6 bases outside the gene matches. Germline V lookup: CDR1 SGHVS, CDR2 FNYEAQ. This CDR3 is built from 15 residues. Supplemented by reference TRBV7-6 and TRBJ2-7, the full variable domain reads GAGVSQSPRYKVTKRGQDVALRCDPISGHVSLYWYRQALGQGPEFLTYFNYEAQQDKSGLPNDRFSAERPEGSISTLTIQRTEQRDSAMYRCASSLVASGVNEQYFGPGTRLTVT.

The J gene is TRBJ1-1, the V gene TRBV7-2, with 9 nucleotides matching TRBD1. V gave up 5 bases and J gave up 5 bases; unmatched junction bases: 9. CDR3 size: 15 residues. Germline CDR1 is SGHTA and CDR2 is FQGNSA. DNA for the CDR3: TGTGCCAGCAGCACTCCCGGGACAGGGAGAACTGAAGCTTTCTTT. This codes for CASSTPGTGRTEAFF.

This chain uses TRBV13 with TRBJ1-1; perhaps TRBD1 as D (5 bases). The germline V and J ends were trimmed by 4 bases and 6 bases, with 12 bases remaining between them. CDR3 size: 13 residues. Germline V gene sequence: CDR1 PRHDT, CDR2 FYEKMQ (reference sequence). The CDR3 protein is CASSYQGGSEAFF. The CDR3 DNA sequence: TGTGCCAGCAGCTATCAGGGAGGGTCTGAAGCTTTCTTT.

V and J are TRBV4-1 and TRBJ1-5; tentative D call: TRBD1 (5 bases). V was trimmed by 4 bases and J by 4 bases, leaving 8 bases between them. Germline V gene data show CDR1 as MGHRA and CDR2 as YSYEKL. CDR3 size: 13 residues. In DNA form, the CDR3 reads TGCGCCAGCAGCCTGACAGCTAATCAGCCCCAGCATTTT. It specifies CASSLTANQPQHF.

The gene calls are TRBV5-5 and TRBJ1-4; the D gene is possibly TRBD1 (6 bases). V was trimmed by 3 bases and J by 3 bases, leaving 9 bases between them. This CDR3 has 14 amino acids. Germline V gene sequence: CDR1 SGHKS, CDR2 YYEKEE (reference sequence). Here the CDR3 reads CASSSGHPNEKLFF. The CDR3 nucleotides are TGTGCCAGCAGCTCGGGACACCCTAATGAAAAACTGTTTTTT.

The CDR3 here is CASSVTGERKPQHF. As DNA, the CDR3 is TGTGCCAGCAGTGTAACAGGGGAAAGAAAGCCCCAGCATTTT. The J gene is TRBJ1-5, the V gene TRBV6-1; TRBD1 matches 7 bases. The CDR3 has 14 residues. In germline, CDR1 is MNHNS, CDR2 SASEGT. The V gene end was trimmed by 4 bases and the J gene end by 8 bases; junction bases not matched to a gene: 8.

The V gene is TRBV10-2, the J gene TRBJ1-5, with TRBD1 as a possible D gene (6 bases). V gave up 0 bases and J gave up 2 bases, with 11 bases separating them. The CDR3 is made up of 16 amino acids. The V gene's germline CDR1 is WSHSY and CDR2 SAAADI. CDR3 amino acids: CASSESGGQRNQPQHF. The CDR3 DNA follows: TGCGCCAGCAGTGAGTCGGGTGGACAGCGCAATCAGCCCCAGCATTTT.

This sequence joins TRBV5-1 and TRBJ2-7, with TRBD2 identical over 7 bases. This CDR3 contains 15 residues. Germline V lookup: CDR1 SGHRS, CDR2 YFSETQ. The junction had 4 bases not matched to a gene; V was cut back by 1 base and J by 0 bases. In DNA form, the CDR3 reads TGCGCCAGCAGCTTGTCCGGGGGGACCTCCTACGAGCAGTACTTC. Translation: CASSLSGGTSYEQYF.

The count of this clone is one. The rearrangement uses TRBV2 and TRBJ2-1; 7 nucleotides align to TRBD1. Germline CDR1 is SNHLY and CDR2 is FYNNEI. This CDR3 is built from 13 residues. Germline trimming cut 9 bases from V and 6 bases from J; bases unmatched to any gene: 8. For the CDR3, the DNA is TGTGCCAGGGCCCCAAGACAGGGCAATGAGCAGTTCTTC. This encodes CARAPRQGNEQFF.

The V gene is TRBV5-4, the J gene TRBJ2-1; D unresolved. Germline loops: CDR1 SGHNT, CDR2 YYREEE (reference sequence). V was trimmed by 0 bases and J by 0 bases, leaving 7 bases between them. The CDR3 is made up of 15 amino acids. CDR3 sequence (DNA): TGTGCCAGCAGCTTGGGGCGGAGCTCCTACAATGAGCAGTTCTTC. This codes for CASSLGRSSYNEQFF.

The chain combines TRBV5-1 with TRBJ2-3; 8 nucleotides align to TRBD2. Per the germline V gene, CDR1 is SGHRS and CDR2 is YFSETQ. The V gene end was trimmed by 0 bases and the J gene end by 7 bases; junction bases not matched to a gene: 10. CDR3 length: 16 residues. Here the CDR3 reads CASSLAFGGAENTQYF. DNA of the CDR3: TGCGCCAGCAGCTTGGCCTTCGGGGGGGCCGAGAATACGCAGTATTTT.

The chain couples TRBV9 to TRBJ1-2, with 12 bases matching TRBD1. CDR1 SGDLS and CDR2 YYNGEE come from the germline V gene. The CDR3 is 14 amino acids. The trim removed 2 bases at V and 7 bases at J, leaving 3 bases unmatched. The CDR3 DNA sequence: TGTGCCAGCAGCGTGGGGGACAGGGGGCCTGGCTACACCTTC. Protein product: CASSVGDRGPGYTF.

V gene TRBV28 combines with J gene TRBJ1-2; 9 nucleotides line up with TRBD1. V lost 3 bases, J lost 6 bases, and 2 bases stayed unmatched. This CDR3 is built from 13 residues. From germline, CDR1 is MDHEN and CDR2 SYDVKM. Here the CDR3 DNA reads TGTGCCAGCAGTTTTAGGGACAGGGATGGCTACACCTTC. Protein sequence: CASSFRDRDGYTF.

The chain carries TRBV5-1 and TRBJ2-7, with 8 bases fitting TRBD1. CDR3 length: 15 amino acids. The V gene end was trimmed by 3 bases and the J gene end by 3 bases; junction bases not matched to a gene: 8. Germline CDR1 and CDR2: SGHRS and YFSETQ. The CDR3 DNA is TGCGCCAGCAGCTCCATTTCGGGACAGGACTACGAGCAGTACTTC. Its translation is CASSSISGQDYEQYF. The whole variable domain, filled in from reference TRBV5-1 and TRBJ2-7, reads KAGVTQTPRYLIKTRGQQVTLSCSPISGHRSVSWYQQTPGQGLQFLFEYFSETQRNKGNFPGRFSGRQFSNSRSEMNVSTLELGDSALYLCASSSISGQDYEQYFGPGTRLTVT.

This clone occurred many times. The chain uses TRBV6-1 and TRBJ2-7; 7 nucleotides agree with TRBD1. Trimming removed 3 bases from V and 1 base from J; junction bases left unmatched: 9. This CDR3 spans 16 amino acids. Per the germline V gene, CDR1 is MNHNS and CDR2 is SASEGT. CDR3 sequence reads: CASSDLPGQTSYEQYF. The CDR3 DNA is TGTGCCAGCAGTGACCTCCCGGGACAGACTTCCTACGAGCAGTACTTC.

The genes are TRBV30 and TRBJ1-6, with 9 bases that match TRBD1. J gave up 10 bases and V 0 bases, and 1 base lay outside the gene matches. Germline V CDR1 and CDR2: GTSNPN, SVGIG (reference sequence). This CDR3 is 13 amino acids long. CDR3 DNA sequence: TGTGCCTGGAGTGTACAGGGGGCCTCACCCCTCCACTTT. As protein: CAWSVQGASPLHF.

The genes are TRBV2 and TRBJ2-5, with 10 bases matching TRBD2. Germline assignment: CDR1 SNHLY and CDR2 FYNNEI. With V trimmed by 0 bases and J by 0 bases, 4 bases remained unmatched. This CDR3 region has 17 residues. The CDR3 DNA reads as TGTGCCAGCAGTGAAGCGAGGACTAGCGGACACCAAGAGACCCAGTACTTC. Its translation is CASSEARTSGHQETQYF.

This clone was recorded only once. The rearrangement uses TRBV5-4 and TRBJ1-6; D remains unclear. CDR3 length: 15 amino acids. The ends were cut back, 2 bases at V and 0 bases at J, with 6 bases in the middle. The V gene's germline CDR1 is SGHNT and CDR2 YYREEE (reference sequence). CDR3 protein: CASSFGSSYNSPLHF. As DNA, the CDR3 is TGTGCCAGCAGCTTTGGGAGCTCCTATAATTCACCCCTCCACTTT.

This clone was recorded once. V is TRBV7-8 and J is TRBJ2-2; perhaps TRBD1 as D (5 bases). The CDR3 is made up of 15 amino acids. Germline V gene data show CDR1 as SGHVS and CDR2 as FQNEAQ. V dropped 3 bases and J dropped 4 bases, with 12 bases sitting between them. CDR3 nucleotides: TGTGCCAGCAGCTTGGGGCCGTTGGGCACCGGGGAGCTGTTTTTT. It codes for CASSLGPLGTGELFF.

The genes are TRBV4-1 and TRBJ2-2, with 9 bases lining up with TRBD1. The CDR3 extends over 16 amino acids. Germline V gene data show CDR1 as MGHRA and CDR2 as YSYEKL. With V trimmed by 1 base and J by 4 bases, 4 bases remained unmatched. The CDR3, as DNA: TGCGCCAGCAGCCAAGTACAGGGGGCGAGCACCGGGGAGCTGTTTTTT. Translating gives CASSQVQGASTGELFF.

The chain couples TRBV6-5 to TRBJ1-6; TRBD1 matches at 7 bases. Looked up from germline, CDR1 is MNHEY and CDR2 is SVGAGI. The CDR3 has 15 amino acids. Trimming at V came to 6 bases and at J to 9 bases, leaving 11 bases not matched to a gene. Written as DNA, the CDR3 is TGTGCCAGCAGCCCTTATCAGGGGGTTAGTTCACCCCTCCACTTT. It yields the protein CASSPYQGVSSPLHF.